This T cell receptor beta chain derives from a study of T cell responses to AZD1222 COVID-19 vaccine. Trimming took 5 bases from V and 6 from J; bases not matched to a gene: 4. The CDR3 totals 13 residues. Data came from immunoSEQ multiplex PCR; TCRdb stores just in-frame clones and leaves some out. The sample lists some 150,000 clones, roughly 90% seen once, with about 3.3% in the top ten. This clone was picked up one time. Its specificity is unknown. Overall study results and limits: Possibly, clonal diversity was underestimated; donors were largely white British and included more females. A reported finding is that nearly half of spike-specific TCRs target unmutated variant regions.

Pooling was applied to second doses at about 4 or about 12 weeks. This TCR came from an adult who received the AZD1222 COVID-19 vaccine. This specimen consisted of peripheral blood, obtained 28 days after the second AZD1222 dose. The rearrangement links TRBV12-3 or TRBV12-4 to TRBJ1-5; 7 bases fit TRBD1. The CDR3 DNA follows: TGTGCCAGCAGTCCAGGGGGAGGTCAGCCCCAGCATTTT. The encoded protein is CASSPGGGQPQHF.